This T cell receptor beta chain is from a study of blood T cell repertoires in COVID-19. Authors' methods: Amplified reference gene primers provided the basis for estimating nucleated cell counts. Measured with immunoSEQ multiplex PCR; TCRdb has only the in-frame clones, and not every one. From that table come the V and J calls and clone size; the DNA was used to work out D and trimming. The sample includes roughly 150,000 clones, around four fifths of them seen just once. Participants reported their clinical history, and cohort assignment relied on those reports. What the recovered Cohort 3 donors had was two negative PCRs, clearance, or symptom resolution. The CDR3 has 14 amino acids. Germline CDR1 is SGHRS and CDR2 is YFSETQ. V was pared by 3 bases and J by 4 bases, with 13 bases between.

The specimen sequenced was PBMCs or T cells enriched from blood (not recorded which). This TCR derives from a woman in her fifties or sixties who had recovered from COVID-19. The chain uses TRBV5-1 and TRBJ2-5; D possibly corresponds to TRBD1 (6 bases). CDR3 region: CASSSQPGAETQYF. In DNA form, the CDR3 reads TGCGCCAGCAGCTCCCAACCAGGGGCAGAGACCCAGTACTTC.